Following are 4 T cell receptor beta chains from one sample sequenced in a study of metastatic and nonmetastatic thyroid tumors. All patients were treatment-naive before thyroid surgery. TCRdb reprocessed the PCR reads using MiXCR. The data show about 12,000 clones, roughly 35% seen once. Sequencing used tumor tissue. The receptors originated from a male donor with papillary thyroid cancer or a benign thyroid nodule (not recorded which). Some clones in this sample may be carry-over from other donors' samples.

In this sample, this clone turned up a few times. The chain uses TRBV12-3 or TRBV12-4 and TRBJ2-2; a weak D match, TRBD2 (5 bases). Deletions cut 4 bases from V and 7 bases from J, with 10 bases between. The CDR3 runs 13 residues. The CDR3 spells CASSSETNGELFF. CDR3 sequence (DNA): TGTGCCAGCAGTTCGGAGACTAACGGGGAGCTGTTTTTT.

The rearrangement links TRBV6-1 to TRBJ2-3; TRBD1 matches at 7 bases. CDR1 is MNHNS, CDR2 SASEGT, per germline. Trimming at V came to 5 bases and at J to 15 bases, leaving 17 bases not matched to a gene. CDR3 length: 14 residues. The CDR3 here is CASSQGTADRRSYF. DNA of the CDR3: TGTGCCAGCAGTCAAGGGACAGCGGATCGGCGTAGTTATTTT.

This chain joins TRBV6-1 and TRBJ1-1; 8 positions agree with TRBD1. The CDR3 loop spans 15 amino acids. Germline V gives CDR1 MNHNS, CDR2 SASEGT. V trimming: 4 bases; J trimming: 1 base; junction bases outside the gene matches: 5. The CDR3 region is CASSVFQGANTEAFF. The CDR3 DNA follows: TGTGCCAGCAGTGTATTTCAGGGGGCGAACACTGAAGCTTTCTTT.

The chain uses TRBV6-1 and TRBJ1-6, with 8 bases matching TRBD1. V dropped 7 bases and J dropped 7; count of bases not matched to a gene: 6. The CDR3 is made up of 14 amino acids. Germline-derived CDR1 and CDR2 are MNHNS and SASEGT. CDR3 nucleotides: TGTGCCAGCACCACAGGGGGTTACAATTCACCCCTCCACTTT. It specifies CASTTGGYNSPLHF.